This T cell receptor beta chain was obtained from a study of blood T cells in healthy people across ages. Through a sample-barcoded 5' primer and a J-beta primer mix, a second PCR was run for about 7 to 12 cycles. TCRdb recomputed calls from the 5' RACE reads with MiXCR, one row per CDR3 protein. The profile covers approximately 2,000,000 distinct CDR3 sequences, with around 42% appearing a single time and more than 20% taken by the ten largest. The V end lost 0 bases, the J end lost 3 bases, and 11 bases lay between the germline ends. The germline V gene encodes CDR1 DFQATT and CDR2 SNEGSKA (reference sequence). The CDR3 is made up of 15 amino acids.

The sequencing input was blood. The TCR originated in a human donor in good health. The rearrangement uses TRBV20-1 and TRBJ1-4; D remains ambiguous. CDR3 amino acids: CSARDPVSANEKLFF. CDR3 sequence (DNA): TGCAGTGCTAGAGACCCGGTTTCGGCTAATGAAAAACTGTTTTTT.